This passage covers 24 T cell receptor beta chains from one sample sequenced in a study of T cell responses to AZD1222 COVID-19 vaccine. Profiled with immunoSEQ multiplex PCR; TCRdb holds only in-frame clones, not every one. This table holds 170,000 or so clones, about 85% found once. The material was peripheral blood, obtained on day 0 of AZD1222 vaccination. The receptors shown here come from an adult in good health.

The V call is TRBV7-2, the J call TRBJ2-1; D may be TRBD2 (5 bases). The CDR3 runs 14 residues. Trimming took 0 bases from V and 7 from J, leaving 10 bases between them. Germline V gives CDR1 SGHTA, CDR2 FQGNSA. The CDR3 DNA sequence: TGTGCCAGCAGCTTAGCGGGAGCGGTAAATGAGCAGTTCTTC. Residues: CASSLAGAVNEQFF.

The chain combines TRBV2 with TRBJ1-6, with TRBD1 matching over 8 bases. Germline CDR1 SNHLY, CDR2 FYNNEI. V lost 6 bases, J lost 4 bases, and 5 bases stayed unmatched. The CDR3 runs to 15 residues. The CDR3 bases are TGTGCCAGCAGAGAGACAGGGGATTATAATTCACCCCTCCACTTT. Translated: CASRETGDYNSPLHF.

In nucleotides, the CDR3 is TGTGCCATCAGTGGGGGGAGGAACACAGATACGCAGTATTTT. Translating it yields CAISGGRNTDTQYF. The chain couples TRBV10-3 to TRBJ2-3, with D possibly matching TRBD2 (6 bases). The CDR3 is 14 amino acids. The germline CDR1 and CDR2 sequences are ENHRY and SYGVKD. V was trimmed by 4 bases and J by 2 bases, leaving 10 bases between them.

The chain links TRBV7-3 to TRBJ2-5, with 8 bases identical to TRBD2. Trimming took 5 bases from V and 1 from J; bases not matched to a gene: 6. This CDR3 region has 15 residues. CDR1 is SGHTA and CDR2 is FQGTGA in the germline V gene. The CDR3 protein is CASSPSLAGQETQYF. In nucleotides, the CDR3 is TGTGCCAGCAGCCCGAGCCTAGCGGGCCAAGAGACCCAGTACTTC.

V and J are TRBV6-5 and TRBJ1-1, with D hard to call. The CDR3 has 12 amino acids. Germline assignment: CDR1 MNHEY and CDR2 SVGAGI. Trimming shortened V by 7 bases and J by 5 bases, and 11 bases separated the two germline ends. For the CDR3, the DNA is TGTGCCAGCACCCTGGTTGAGACTGAAGCTTTCTTT. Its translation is CASTLVETEAFF.

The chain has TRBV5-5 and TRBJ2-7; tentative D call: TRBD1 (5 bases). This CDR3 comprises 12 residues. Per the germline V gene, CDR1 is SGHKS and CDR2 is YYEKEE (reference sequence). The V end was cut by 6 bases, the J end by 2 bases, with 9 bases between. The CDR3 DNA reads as TGTGCCAGCACCGTGACAGCCTACGAGCAGTACTTC. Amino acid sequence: CASTVTAYEQYF.

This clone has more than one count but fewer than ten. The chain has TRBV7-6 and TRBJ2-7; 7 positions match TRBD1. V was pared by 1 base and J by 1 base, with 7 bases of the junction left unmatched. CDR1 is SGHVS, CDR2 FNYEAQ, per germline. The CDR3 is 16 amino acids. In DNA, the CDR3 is TGTGCCAGCAGCTTAGGGTCGGGGACAGCGTCCTACGAGCAGTACTTC. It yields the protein CASSLGSGTASYEQYF.

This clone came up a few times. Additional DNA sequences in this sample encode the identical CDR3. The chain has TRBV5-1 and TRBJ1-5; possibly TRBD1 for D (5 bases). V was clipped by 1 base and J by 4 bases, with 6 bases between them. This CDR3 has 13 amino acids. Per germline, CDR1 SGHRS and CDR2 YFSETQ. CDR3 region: CASSLTGNQPQHF. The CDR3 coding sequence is TGCGCCAGCAGCTTGACAGGAAATCAGCCCCAGCATTTT.

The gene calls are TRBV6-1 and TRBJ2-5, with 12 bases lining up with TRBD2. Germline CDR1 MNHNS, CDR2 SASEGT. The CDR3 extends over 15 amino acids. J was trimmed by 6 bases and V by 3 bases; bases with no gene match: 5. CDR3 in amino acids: CASSEDTSGRKTQYF. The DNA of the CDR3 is TGTGCCAGCAGTGAGGATACTAGCGGGAGGAAGACCCAGTACTTC.

This chain's CDR3 is CASRLSGVHEQYF. The CDR3 DNA is TGTGCCAGCAGACTTTCAGGGGTCCACGAGCAGTACTTC. This chain joins TRBV3-1 (or the pseudogene TRBV3-2) and TRBJ2-7, with TRBD1 as a possible D gene (6 bases). Germline V lookup: CDR1 LGHDT, CDR2 YNNKEL (reference sequence). V lost 6 bases and J 5 bases, leaving 14 bases between the germline ends. The CDR3 length is 13 residues.

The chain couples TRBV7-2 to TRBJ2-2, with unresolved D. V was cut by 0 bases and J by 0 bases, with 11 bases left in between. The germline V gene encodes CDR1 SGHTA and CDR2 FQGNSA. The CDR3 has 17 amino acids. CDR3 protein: CASSLAGRITNTGELFF. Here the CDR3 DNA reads TGTGCCAGCAGCTTAGCAGGGCGGATTACGAACACCGGGGAGCTGTTTTTT.

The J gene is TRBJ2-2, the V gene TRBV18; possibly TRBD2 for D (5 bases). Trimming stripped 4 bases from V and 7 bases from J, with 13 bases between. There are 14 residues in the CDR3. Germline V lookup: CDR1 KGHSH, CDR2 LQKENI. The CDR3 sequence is CASSQSFGIGELFF. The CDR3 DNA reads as TGTGCCAGCTCACAATCCTTCGGGATCGGGGAGCTGTTTTTT.

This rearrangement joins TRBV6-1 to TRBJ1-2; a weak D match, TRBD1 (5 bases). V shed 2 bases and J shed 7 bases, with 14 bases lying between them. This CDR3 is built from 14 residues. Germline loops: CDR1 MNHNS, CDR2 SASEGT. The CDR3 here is CASSERAGRGGYTF. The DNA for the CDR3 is TGTGCCAGCAGTGAAAGGGCAGGGCGAGGTGGCTACACCTTC.

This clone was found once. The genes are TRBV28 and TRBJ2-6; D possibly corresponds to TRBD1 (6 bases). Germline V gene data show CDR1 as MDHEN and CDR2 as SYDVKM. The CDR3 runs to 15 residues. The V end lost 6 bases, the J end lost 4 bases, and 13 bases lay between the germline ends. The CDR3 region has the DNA TGTGCCAGCAGCGGTAACAGGGCCGGGGCCAACGTCCTGACTTTC. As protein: CASSGNRAGANVLTF.

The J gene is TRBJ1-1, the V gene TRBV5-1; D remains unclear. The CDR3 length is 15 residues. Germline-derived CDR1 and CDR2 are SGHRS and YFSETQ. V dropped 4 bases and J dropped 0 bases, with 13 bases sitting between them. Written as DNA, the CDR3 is TGCGCCAGCAGCACTTTCTCACGGATGAACACTGAAGCTTTCTTT. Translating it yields CASSTFSRMNTEAFF.

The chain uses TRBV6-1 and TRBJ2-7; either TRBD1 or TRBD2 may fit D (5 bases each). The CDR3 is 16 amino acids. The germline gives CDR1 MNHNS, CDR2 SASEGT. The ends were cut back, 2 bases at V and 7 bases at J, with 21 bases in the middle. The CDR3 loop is CASSEFIGTDPGEQYF. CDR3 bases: TGTGCCAGCAGTGAATTTATCGGGACGGATCCCGGGGAGCAGTACTTC.

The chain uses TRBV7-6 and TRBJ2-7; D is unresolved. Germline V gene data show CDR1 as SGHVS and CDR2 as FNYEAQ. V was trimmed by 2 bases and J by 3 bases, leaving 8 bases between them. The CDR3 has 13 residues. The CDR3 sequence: CASSLKLLYEQYF. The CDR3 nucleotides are TGTGCCAGCAGCTTAAAACTACTCTACGAGCAGTACTTC.

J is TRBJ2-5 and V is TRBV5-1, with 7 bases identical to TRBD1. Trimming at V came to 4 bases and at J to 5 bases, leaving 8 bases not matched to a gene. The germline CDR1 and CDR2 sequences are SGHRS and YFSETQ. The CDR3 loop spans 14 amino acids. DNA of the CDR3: TGCGCCAGCAGCCCGGGACAGTGGTCGGAGACCCAGTACTTC. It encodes CASSPGQWSETQYF.

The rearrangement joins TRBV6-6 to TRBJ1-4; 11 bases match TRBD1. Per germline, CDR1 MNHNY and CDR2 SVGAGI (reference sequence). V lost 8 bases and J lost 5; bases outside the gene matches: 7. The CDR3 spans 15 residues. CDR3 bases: TGTGCCAGCTCCAGGGACAGGGGGGGGAATGAAAAACTGTTTTTT. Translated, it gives CASSRDRGGNEKLFF.

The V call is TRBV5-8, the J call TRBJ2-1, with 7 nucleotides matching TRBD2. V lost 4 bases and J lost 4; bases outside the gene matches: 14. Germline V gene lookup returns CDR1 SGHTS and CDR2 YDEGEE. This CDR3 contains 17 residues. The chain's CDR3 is CASSPSRMAGVYNEQFF. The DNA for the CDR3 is TGTGCCAGCAGCCCCAGCCGGATGGCGGGGGTTTACAATGAGCAGTTCTTC.

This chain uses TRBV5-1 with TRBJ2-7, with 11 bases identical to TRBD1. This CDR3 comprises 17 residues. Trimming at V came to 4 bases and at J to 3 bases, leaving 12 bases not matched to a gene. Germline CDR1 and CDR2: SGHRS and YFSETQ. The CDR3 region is CASSRSGTGGRSYEQYF. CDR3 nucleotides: TGCGCCAGCAGCCGATCCGGGACAGGGGGTCGGAGCTACGAGCAGTACTTC.

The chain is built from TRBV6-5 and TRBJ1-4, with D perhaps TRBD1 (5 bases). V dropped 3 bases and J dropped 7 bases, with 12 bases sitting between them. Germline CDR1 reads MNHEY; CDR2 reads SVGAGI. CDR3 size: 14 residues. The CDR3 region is CASSYQGPLEKLFF. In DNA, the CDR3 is TGTGCCAGCAGTTATCAGGGCCCCCTTGAAAAACTGTTTTTT.

The CDR3, as DNA: TGTGCCTGGAGGGAAAACGGGACCGTTAGGTCGAATCAGCCCCAGCATTTT. It codes for CAWRENGTVRSNQPQHF. V is TRBV30 and J is TRBJ1-5; a weak D match, TRBD1 (5 bases). Germline V gene lookup returns CDR1 GTSNPN and CDR2 SVGIG (reference sequence). The V end was cut by 3 bases, the J end by 4 bases, with 22 bases between. The CDR3 runs to 17 residues.

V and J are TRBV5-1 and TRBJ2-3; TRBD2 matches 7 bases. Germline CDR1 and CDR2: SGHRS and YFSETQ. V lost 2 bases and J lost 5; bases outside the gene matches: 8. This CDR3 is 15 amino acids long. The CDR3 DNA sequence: TGCGCCAGCAGCTTTACGGCGGGAGAAGTAGATACGCAGTATTTT. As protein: CASSFTAGEVDTQYF.